Below are 10 T cell receptor beta chains sequenced from a single sample in a study of blood T cell repertoires in COVID-19. Data came from immunoSEQ multiplex PCR; TCRdb stores just in-frame clones and leaves some out. The sample includes some 52,000 clones, roughly 89% of them seen just once. The sequenced material came from peripheral blood. The receptors were sampled from a man in his sixties with active COVID-19.

This clone has a single count. The chain has TRBV7-2 and TRBJ2-1, with 8 bases fitting TRBD1. Germline V gene data show CDR1 as SGHTA and CDR2 as FQGNSA. V lost 5 bases, J lost 4 bases, and 13 bases stayed unmatched. The CDR3 runs 17 residues. CDR3 amino acids: CASSKTGVTVTYNEQFF. In DNA, the CDR3 is TGTGCCAGCAGCAAGACAGGGGTTACGGTAACGTACAATGAGCAGTTCTTC. The entire variable domain, with the rest obtained from reference TRBV7-2 and TRBJ2-1, is as follows: GAGVSQSPSNKVTEKGKDVELRCDPISGHTALYWYRQSLGQGLEFLIYFQGNSAPDKSGLPSDRFSAERTGGSVSTLTIQRTQQEDSAVYLCASSKTGVTVTYNEQFFGPGTRLTVL.

The chain uses TRBV4-3 and TRBJ2-7; D is unresolved. Trimming shortened V by 0 bases and J by 0 bases, and 9 bases separated the two germline ends. The germline gives CDR1 LGHNA, CDR2 YSLEER. The CDR3 consists of 15 residues. The CDR3 DNA is TGCGCCAGCAGCCAAGATAGGCAGGTCTCCTACGAGCAGTACTTC. The encoded protein is CASSQDRQVSYEQYF.

The gene calls are TRBV23-1 and TRBJ2-3, with D perhaps matching TRBD2 (6 bases). TRBV23-1 carries the ORF label, with uncertain function. The CDR3 loop spans 15 amino acids. Trimming removed 4 bases at V and 4 bases at J, with 15 bases between. The CDR3 is CASSREVGKADTQYF. The CDR3 DNA is TGCGCCAGCAGTCGGGAGGTCGGGAAAGCAGATACGCAGTATTTT.

V usage is TRBV2 and J usage is TRBJ2-1, with 11 bases fitting TRBD2. CDR1 is SNHLY, CDR2 FYNNEI, per germline. The length of the CDR3 is 15 residues. With V trimmed by 4 bases and J by 8 bases, 7 bases remained unmatched. CDR3 residues: CASSVAGGVEDEQFF. The CDR3 DNA is TGTGCCAGCAGTGTAGCGGGAGGGGTCGAGGATGAGCAGTTCTTC.

V and J are TRBV7-2 and TRBJ2-1, with 9 bases identical to TRBD2. Trimming at V came to 6 bases and at J to 2 bases, leaving 5 bases not matched to a gene. Germline CDR1 SGHTA, CDR2 FQGNSA. This CDR3 comprises 15 residues. CDR3 bases: TGTGCCAGCAGACCGACTAGCGGAACCTACAATGAGCAGTTCTTC. Protein product: CASRPTSGTYNEQFF.

The gene calls are TRBV4-3 and TRBJ2-1, with 10 bases identical to TRBD2. V lost 10 bases to trimming and J lost 2 bases; unmatched junction nucleotides: 11. Germline CDR1 LGHNA, CDR2 YSLEER. This CDR3 contains 16 residues. In DNA, the CDR3 is TGCGCCAAGCCCGACTTAGCGGGAGGACCCTACAATGAGCAGTTCTTC. Its translation: CAKPDLAGGPYNEQFF.

The genes are TRBV6-1 and TRBJ1-4; D is perhaps TRBD1 (5 bases). Looked up from germline, CDR1 is MNHNS and CDR2 is SASEGT. Trimming removed 3 bases at V and 7 bases at J, with 15 bases between. The CDR3 spans 15 residues. CDR3 in amino acids: CASSDPDTTGEKLFF. The CDR3 coding sequence is TGTGCCAGCAGTGATCCGGACACAACGGGTGAAAAACTGTTTTTT.

CDR3 residues: CASSLRESTETQYF. CDR3 coding DNA: TGCGCCAGCAGCCTACGGGAATCTACTGAGACCCAGTACTTC. The gene calls are TRBV4-3 and TRBJ2-5; maybe TRBD2 (5 bases). CDR1 is LGHNA, CDR2 YSLEER, per germline. V shed 4 bases and J shed 5 bases, with 14 bases lying between them. The CDR3 totals 14 residues.

The chain joins TRBV4-1 to TRBJ2-5, with D possibly matching TRBD2 (7 bases). V was shortened by 0 bases and J by 7 bases, with 18 bases between the two germline ends. The CDR3 length is 16 residues. CDR1 is MGHRA and CDR2 is YSYEKL in the germline V gene. The CDR3 protein is CASSQDSRGGVRTQYF. The DNA for the CDR3 is TGCGCCAGCAGCCAAGATTCGAGGGGGGGGGTTAGGACCCAGTACTTC.

Only one count was recorded for this clone. DNA of the CDR3: TGTGCCAGCAGTTTATGGACAGGGTCCTACGAGCAGTACTTC. Protein sequence: CASSLWTGSYEQYF. This chain links TRBV28 with TRBJ2-7; 7 bases are shared with TRBD1. CDR1 and CDR2 (germline): MDHEN, SYDVKM. CDR3 length equals 14 residues. J was trimmed by 1 base and V by 0 bases; bases with no gene match: 0. The complete variable domain, with remaining parts taken from reference TRBV28 and TRBJ2-7, reads DVKVTQSSRYLVKRTGEKVFLECVQDMDHENMFWYRQDPGLGLRLIYFSYDVKMKEKGDIPEGYSVSREKKERFSLILESASTNQTSMYLCASSLWTGSYEQYFGPGTRLTVT.